This T cell receptor (beta chain) was captured by sequencing in a study of tissue T cells after allogeneic stem cell transplantation. About this clone itself: Antigen specificity is unknown. The genes are named according to mouse. The read is 1 residue too short to cover the CDR3 end, so that end is filled in from the germline J gene.

Described time point: mouse harvest day 14 after allogeneic transplant. Each mouse received 10^7 T-cell-depleted marrow cells plus 10^6 splenic CD5+ T cells by tail vein. Study-level results: Only a limited share of tissue TCRs appeared in blood or spleen. The study did not identify alloreactive or antigen-specific tissue TCRs, and some clones might be persisting host cells. This small cohort was clinically heterogeneous, and sampling depth was a limitation.

CDR3 length: 16 amino acids. The V and J ends lost 3 bases and 4 bases respectively, with 15 bases between them. Germline V gene data show CDR1 as SNHLY and CDR2 as FYNGKV (reference sequence). Generated by immunoSEQ multiplex PCR, the TCRdb table keeps only in-frame clones and is missing some. Of more than 2,500 clones in the sample, around 50% are singletons; the top ten hold 33%. This TCR came from a female BALB/c mouse given C57BL/6 T cells with graft-versus-host disease after an allogeneic hematopoietic cell transplant. The sample was lymph node tissue. The chain recombines TRBV3 with TRBJ2-2; D may be TRBD2 (8 bases). This CDR3 reads CASSFQGGRGTGQLYF. The sequenced part of the CDR3 DNA is TGTGCCAGCAGCTTTCAGGGGGGGCGAGGCACCGGGCAGCTCTAC. The full variable domain, completed using reference TRBV3 and TRBJ2-2, is GPKVLQIPSHQIIDMGQMVTLNCDPVSNHLYFYWYKQILGQQMEFLVNFYNGKVMEKSKLFKDQFSVERPDGSYFTLKIQPTALEDSAVYFCASSFQGGRGTGQLYFGEGSKLTVL.